What follows is one TCR beta chain and its context. The data originate from a study of regulatory T cells in long-lasting Graves disease. Library construction for TCR beta used iRepertoire HTBI primers and Arm-PCR of CDR3 regions. TCRdb ran MiXCR on the multiplex PCR reads and lists one entry per CDR3 protein. The sample lists 360,000 or so distinct CDR3 sequences, about 23% seen once, with 28% in the top ten. Time point in this sample: persistent/refractory GD, antithyroid drugs over 5 years with positive TRAb. Extracted PBMC RNA gave rise to the TCR library. The CDR3 consists of 16 residues. Germline trimming cut 0 bases from V and 5 bases from J; bases unmatched to any gene: 6. Germline values: CDR1 LGHDT, CDR2 YNNKEL (reference sequence).

Source: peripheral blood mononuclear cells (PBMCs), taken when the disease was refractory, from a patient treated with antithyroid drugs. The TCR comes from a middle-aged woman with Graves disease. V gene TRBV3-1 combines with J gene TRBJ2-2; TRBD2 matches at 7 bases. CDR3 amino acids: CASSQDPGAGTGELFF. CDR3 DNA sequence: TGTGCCAGCAGCCAAGATCCCGGAGCGGGGACCGGGGAGCTGTTTTTT.